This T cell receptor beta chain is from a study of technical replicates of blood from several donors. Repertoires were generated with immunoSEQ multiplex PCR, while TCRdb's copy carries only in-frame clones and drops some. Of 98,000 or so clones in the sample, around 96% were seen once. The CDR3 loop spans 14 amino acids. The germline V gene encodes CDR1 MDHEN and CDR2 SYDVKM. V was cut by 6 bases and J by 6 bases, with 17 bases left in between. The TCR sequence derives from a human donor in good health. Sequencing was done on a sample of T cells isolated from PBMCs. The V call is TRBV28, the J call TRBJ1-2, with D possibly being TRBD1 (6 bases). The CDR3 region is CASRPPTGLHGYTF. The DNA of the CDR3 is TGTGCCAGCAGGCCCCCCACAGGGCTTCATGGCTACACCTTC.